The present T cell receptor beta chain was sequenced within a study of cytomegalovirus exposure and HLA in healthy donors. Remarks on this clone: Its target is unknown.

Study results and caveats: Sequencing likely caused a cluster of highly shared sequence variants.

Both 60 Vbeta primers and 13 Jbeta primers went into the PCR. Only in-frame clones appear in the TCRdb table, and some are missing; sequencing was by immunoSEQ multiplex PCR. This table has 250,000 or so clones, 75% to 85% appearing once. Trimming took off 4 bases at V and 1 base at J, with 8 bases between the two ends. The germline CDR1 and CDR2 sequences are SGDLS and YYNGEE. The CDR3 consists of 13 residues. The sequence came from an older woman in good health and CMV-seropositive. Sequencing input: PBMCs. The chain carries TRBV9 and TRBJ1-1; D perhaps matches TRBD1 (5 bases). The CDR3 DNA reads TGTGCCAGCAGCTTTGGACAGAACACTGAAGCTTTCTTT. Translated, it gives CASSFGQNTEAFF.